The following is a T cell receptor (beta chain) sequence with its context. The sample belongs to a study of blood T cell repertoires in COVID-19. Participants' reported clinical history set cohort assignment. CDR1 and CDR2 (germline): SNHLY, FYNNEI. This CDR3 contains 16 residues. V trimming: 6 bases; J trimming: 6 bases; junction bases outside the gene matches: 12. Profiling relied on immunoSEQ multiplex PCR, and the TCRdb table lists in-frame clones only, not all of them. The sample lists fewer than 200,000 clones; about 83% were seen once. The rearrangement links TRBV2 to TRBJ1-5, with TRBD1 matching 9 bases. Input material: PBMCs or T cells enriched from blood (not recorded which). The source is a woman between 45 and 65 years old in a cohort exposed to, infected with or recovered from COVID-19 (not recorded which). CDR3 in DNA: TGTGCCAGCAGGTGGGGACAGGGCCTGCCTGGTCAGCCCCAGCATTTT. Translated: CASRWGQGLPGQPQHF.